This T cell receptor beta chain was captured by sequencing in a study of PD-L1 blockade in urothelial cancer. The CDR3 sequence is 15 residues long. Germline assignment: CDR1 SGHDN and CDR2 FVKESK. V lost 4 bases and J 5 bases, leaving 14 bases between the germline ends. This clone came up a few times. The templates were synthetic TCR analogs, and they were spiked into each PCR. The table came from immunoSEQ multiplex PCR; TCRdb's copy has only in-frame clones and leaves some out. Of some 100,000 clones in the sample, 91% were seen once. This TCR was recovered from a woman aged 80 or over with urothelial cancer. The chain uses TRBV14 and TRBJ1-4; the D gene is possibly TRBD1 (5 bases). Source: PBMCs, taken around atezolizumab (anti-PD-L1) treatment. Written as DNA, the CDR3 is TGTGCCAGCAGCCCCACCGCCAGGGTGAATGAAAAACTGTTTTTT. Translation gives CASSPTARVNEKLFF. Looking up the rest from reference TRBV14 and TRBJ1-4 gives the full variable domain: EAGVTQFPSHSVIEKGQTVTLRCDPISGHDNLYWYRRVMGKEIKFLLHFVKESKQDESGMPNNRFLAERTGGTYSTLKVQPAELEDSGVYFCASSPTARVNEKLFFGSGTQLSVL.